Listed below are T cell receptor beta chains from one sample, sequenced in a study of shared clonotypes between healthy human individuals. Generated by immunoSEQ multiplex PCR, the TCRdb table keeps only in-frame clones and is missing some. There are 2,100,000 or so clones in the sample; 95% occur only once, and roughly 0.13% lies in the top ten. Source material: naive CD4+ T cells sorted from blood. These TCRs come from a man aged 18 to 30 in good health. The CDR3 runs from the conserved cysteine through the conserved F or W. The order of the fields is CDR3 protein, CDR3 DNA, V gene, D gene, clone size, J gene, CDR3 length. D genes are given only for firm matches. A clone size is listed for some rows: how often the clone was seen (once, few, many), or a class if it is expanded.

CDR3 protein: CASSTKTGSSYNSPLHF; CDR3 DNA: TGTGCCAGCAGCACTAAGACGGGAAGCTCCTATAATTCACCCCTCCACTTT; V gene: TRBV5-4; D gene: .; clone size: .; J gene: TRBJ1-6; CDR3 length: 17
CDR3 protein: CASSQGQTYEQYF; CDR3 DNA: TGTGCCAGCTCCCAAGGACAGACCTACGAGCAGTACTTC; V gene: TRBV18; D gene: .; clone size: .; J gene: TRBJ2-7; CDR3 length: 13
CDR3 protein: CAISGVAGSGYEQYF; CDR3 DNA: TGTGCCATCAGCGGGGTAGCGGGGTCGGGATACGAGCAGTACTTC; V gene: TRBV10-3; D gene: TRBD2; clone size: .; J gene: TRBJ2-7; CDR3 length: 15
CDR3 protein: CASSPTNTEAFF; CDR3 DNA: TGTGCCAGCTCACCAACCAACACTGAAGCTTTCTTT; V gene: TRBV18; D gene: .; clone size: .; J gene: TRBJ1-1; CDR3 length: 12
CDR3 protein: CASSPGQLNYGYTF; CDR3 DNA: TGTGCCAGCAGTCCGGGACAGCTCAACTATGGCTACACCTTC; V gene: TRBV6-6; D gene: TRBD1; clone size: .; J gene: TRBJ1-2; CDR3 length: 14
CDR3 protein: CASSLGEMNTEAFF; CDR3 DNA: TGCGCCAGCAGCTTGGGGGAAATGAACACTGAAGCTTTCTTT; V gene: TRBV5-1; D gene: .; clone size: .; J gene: TRBJ1-1; CDR3 length: 14
CDR3 protein: CASSYGLAEVGETQYF; CDR3 DNA: TGTGCCAGCAGTTACGGACTAGCGGAGGTTGGAGAGACCCAGTACTTC; V gene: TRBV6-5; D gene: TRBD2; clone size: .; J gene: TRBJ2-5; CDR3 length: 16
CDR3 protein: CASSLAADQPQHF; CDR3 DNA: TGTGCCAGCAGCTTAGCTGCCGATCAGCCCCAGCATTTT; V gene: TRBV7-9; D gene: .; clone size: .; J gene: TRBJ1-5; CDR3 length: 13
CDR3 protein: CASSLTHRGFYEQYF; CDR3 DNA: TGTGCCAGCAGCTTGACGCACAGGGGGTTTTACGAGCAGTACTTC; V gene: TRBV7-2; D gene: TRBD1; clone size: .; J gene: TRBJ2-7; CDR3 length: 15
CDR3 protein: CASSRTGGADNEQFF; CDR3 DNA: TGTGCCAGCAGCCGAACAGGGGGAGCAGACAATGAGCAGTTCTTC; V gene: TRBV7-9; D gene: TRBD1; clone size: .; J gene: TRBJ2-1; CDR3 length: 15
CDR3 protein: CASRPSTGKLFF; CDR3 DNA: TGTGCCAGTAGACCCAGTACAGGAAAACTGTTTTTT; V gene: TRBV19; D gene: .; clone size: .; J gene: TRBJ1-4; CDR3 length: 12
CDR3 protein: CATSRFGGYTF; CDR3 DNA: TGTGCCACCTCACGGTTTGGCGGCTACACCTTC; V gene: TRBV10-3; D gene: .; clone size: .; J gene: TRBJ1-2; CDR3 length: 11
CDR3 protein: CASSRAGGENYGYTF; CDR3 DNA: TGTGCCAGCAGCAGGGCAGGGGGTGAGAACTATGGCTACACCTTC; V gene: TRBV7-9; D gene: TRBD1; clone size: .; J gene: TRBJ1-2; CDR3 length: 15
CDR3 protein: CATSRGSGVDRGSGNTIYF; CDR3 DNA: TGTGCCACCAGCAGAGGATCGGGGGTAGACCGGGGCTCTGGAAACACCATATATTTT; V gene: TRBV15; D gene: .; clone size: once; J gene: TRBJ1-3; CDR3 length: 19
CDR3 protein: CASSPYPGGGLREQYF; CDR3 DNA: TGTGCCAGCAGTCCCTATCCAGGGGGCGGTTTGAGGGAGCAGTACTTC; V gene: TRBV27; D gene: TRBD1; clone size: .; J gene: TRBJ2-7; CDR3 length: 16
CDR3 protein: CASRSDRALGDTQYF; CDR3 DNA: TGTGCCAGCAGATCCGACAGGGCCCTCGGAGATACGCAGTATTTT; V gene: TRBV6-5; D gene: TRBD1; clone size: .; J gene: TRBJ2-3; CDR3 length: 15
CDR3 protein: CASSPNLAGGQETQYF; CDR3 DNA: TGCGCCAGCAGCCCTAATTTAGCGGGAGGTCAAGAGACCCAGTACTTC; V gene: TRBV4-1; D gene: TRBD2; clone size: once; J gene: TRBJ2-5; CDR3 length: 16
CDR3 protein: CASSLSGGLAKNIQYF; CDR3 DNA: TGTGCCAGCAGCTTATCAGGGGGCCTAGCCAAAAACATTCAGTACTTC; V gene: TRBV11-2; D gene: TRBD1; clone size: .; J gene: TRBJ2-4; CDR3 length: 16
CDR3 protein: CASSQMGQYYEQYF; CDR3 DNA: TGTGCCAGTAGTCAAATGGGACAGTACTACGAGCAGTACTTC; V gene: TRBV19; D gene: TRBD1; clone size: once; J gene: TRBJ2-7; CDR3 length: 14
CDR3 protein: CASSFPGLRTGNYGYTF; CDR3 DNA: TGTGCCAGCAGCTTCCCCGGCCTAAGGACAGGCAACTATGGCTACACCTTC; V gene: TRBV7-2; D gene: TRBD1; clone size: .; J gene: TRBJ1-2; CDR3 length: 17
CDR3 protein: CASIGEAFF; CDR3 DNA: TGTGCCAGCATTGGGGAAGCTTTCTTT; V gene: TRBV6-4; D gene: .; clone size: .; J gene: TRBJ1-1; CDR3 length: 9
CDR3 protein: CASSSTGPRRELFF; CDR3 DNA: TGTGCCAGCAGCTCTACGGGCCCCAGGAGGGAGCTGTTTTTT; V gene: TRBV5-6; D gene: .; clone size: .; J gene: TRBJ2-2; CDR3 length: 14
CDR3 protein: CASSPRNTGELFF; CDR3 DNA: TGTGCCAGCAGCCCCAGGAACACCGGGGAGCTGTTTTTT; V gene: TRBV5-6; D gene: .; clone size: .; J gene: TRBJ2-2; CDR3 length: 13
CDR3 protein: CASIPGLVGGEQYF; CDR3 DNA: TGTGCCAGCATTCCCGGACTAGTAGGAGGCGAGCAGTACTTC; V gene: TRBV6-1; D gene: TRBD2; clone size: few; J gene: TRBJ2-7; CDR3 length: 14
CDR3 protein: CSAKGRAGNTIYF; CDR3 DNA: TGTTCGGCTAAGGGCAGGGCTGGAAACACCATATATTTT; V gene: TRBV28; D gene: .; clone size: .; J gene: TRBJ1-3; CDR3 length: 13
CDR3 protein: CSVVAGGPGTDTQYF; CDR3 DNA: TGCAGCGTCGTAGCGGGGGGGCCGGGCACAGATACGCAGTATTTT; V gene: TRBV29-1; D gene: TRBD2; clone size: once; J gene: TRBJ2-3; CDR3 length: 15
CDR3 protein: CASSLAGTGGQSEQYF; CDR3 DNA: TGTGCCAGCAGCTTAGCCGGGACAGGGGGCCAGAGCGAGCAGTACTTC; V gene: TRBV7-9; D gene: TRBD1; clone size: .; J gene: TRBJ2-7; CDR3 length: 16
CDR3 protein: CASSLSQGGNTGELFF; CDR3 DNA: TGTGCCAGCAGCTTATCTCAGGGTGGGAACACCGGGGAGCTGTTTTTT; V gene: TRBV7-6; D gene: .; clone size: .; J gene: TRBJ2-2; CDR3 length: 16
CDR3 protein: CASSFRPDGNEKLFF; CDR3 DNA: TGCGCCAGCAGCTTTCGTCCGGACGGTAATGAAAAACTGTTTTTT; V gene: TRBV5-1; D gene: .; clone size: .; J gene: TRBJ1-4; CDR3 length: 15
CDR3 protein: CASAVSYEQYF; CDR3 DNA: TGTGCCAGCGCGGTATCCTACGAGCAGTACTTC; V gene: TRBV6-1; D gene: .; clone size: .; J gene: TRBJ2-7; CDR3 length: 11